Listed here are 21 T cell receptor beta chains from one sample, sequenced in a study of T-cell memory formation after mild COVID-19. TCRdb re-analysed the 5' RACE reads in MiXCR, keeping a single row per CDR3 protein. The sample yields a few hundred thousand distinct CDR3 sequences, roughly 24% seen once. The sequenced sample consisted of PBMCs or a T cell subset sorted from them (not recorded which). The receptors come from an adult woman who had mild COVID-19 (a few samples of this study predate the infection). Cell type and time point are not known.

The gene calls are TRBV5-5 and TRBJ1-4; D not resolved. In germline, CDR1 is SGHKS, CDR2 YYEKEE (reference sequence). This CDR3 is built from 17 residues. Trimming left V 4 bases short and J 0 bases short, with 16 bases between. CDR3 sequence (DNA): TGTGCCAGCAGCCCGACTCTTTCACGAGCAACTAATGAAAAACTGTTTTTT. This translates into CASSPTLSRATNEKLFF.

This clonotype was seen more than once but under ten times. The chain uses TRBV20-1 and TRBJ2-7, with TRBD2 matching 8 bases. V shed 0 bases, J shed 3 bases, and the junction held 4 bases outside the gene matches. In germline, CDR1 is DFQATT, CDR2 SNEGSKA (reference sequence). This CDR3 region has 14 residues. This CDR3 reads CSARDPAGGYEQYF. The CDR3 DNA is TGCAGTGCTAGAGATCCGGCGGGGGGCTACGAGCAGTACTTC.

This chain joins TRBV12-3 or TRBV12-4 and TRBJ2-7; D may be TRBD1 or TRBD2 (5 bases each). V gave up 7 bases and J gave up 1 base, with 14 bases separating them. The CDR3 sequence is 14 residues long. CDR3 region: CASKPGRRSYEQYF. The CDR3 DNA sequence: TGTGCCAGCAAACCGGGACGCCGTTCCTACGAGCAGTACTTC.

The table lists this clonotype with a few counts. The J gene is TRBJ2-3, the V gene TRBV7-9; D tentatively fits TRBD1 or TRBD2 (5 bases each). V was cut by 6 bases and J by 2 bases, with 18 bases left in between. Germline values: CDR1 SEHNR, CDR2 FQNEAQ (reference sequence). This CDR3 has 16 residues. The CDR3 region has the DNA TGTGCCAGCAGGAACCCGGGACCGCGCCACACAGATACGCAGTATTTT. Translating gives CASRNPGPRHTDTQYF.

The chain joins TRBV20-1 to TRBJ1-2; D unresolved. From germline, CDR1 is DFQATT and CDR2 SNEGSKA (reference sequence). V lost 7 bases and J 7 bases, leaving 16 bases between the germline ends. The CDR3 spans 12 residues. CDR3: CSVRTSYGGYTF. The CDR3 region has the DNA TGCAGTGTCAGGACCTCATATGGTGGCTACACCTTC.

A few counts support this clonotype. The chain employs TRBV5-6 and TRBJ2-7; no clear D. The CDR3 runs to 13 residues. Germline lookup yields CDR1 SGHDT and CDR2 YYEEEE. Between the trimmed V and J ends, which lost 1 base and 5 bases, there was a span of 10 bases. The chain's CDR3 is CASSLRGPDEQYF. CDR3 coding DNA: TGTGCCAGCAGCTTGCGTGGGCCAGACGAGCAGTACTTC.

This chain links TRBV7-2 with TRBJ2-2; 10 bases are shared with TRBD1. This CDR3 spans 16 amino acids. Germline CDR1 reads SGHTA; CDR2 reads FQGNSA. The trim removed 5 bases at V and 1 base at J, leaving 4 bases unmatched. The CDR3 is CASSAGTGVNTGELFF. The CDR3 bases are TGTGCCAGCAGCGCCGGGACAGGGGTGAACACCGGGGAGCTGTTTTTT.

The chain is built from TRBV20-1 and TRBJ2-1; 13 bases agree with TRBD2. V trimming: 2 bases; J trimming: 4 bases; junction bases outside the gene matches: 5. The CDR3 sequence is 16 residues long. The germline CDR1 and CDR2 sequences are DFQATT and SNEGSKA (reference sequence). CDR3 loop: CSARYTSGREYNEQFF. The CDR3 DNA follows: TGCAGTGCTAGATATACTAGCGGGAGGGAATACAATGAGCAGTTCTTC.

This clonotype was observed a handful of times. CDR3 sequence reads: CASSLAGGRLAVYNEQFF. CDR3 DNA: TGTGCCAGCAGCTTAGCGGGAGGGAGACTAGCGGTCTACAATGAGCAGTTCTTC. This sequence joins TRBV7-6 and TRBJ2-1; 9 bases align to TRBD2. The CDR3 is 18 residues long. Germline V CDR1 and CDR2: SGHVS, FNYEAQ. After removal of 0 bases from V and 3 bases from J, the junction contained 9 bases not matched to a gene. Complete variable domain (other parts from reference TRBV7-6 and TRBJ2-1): GAGVSQSPRYKVTKRGQDVALRCDPISGHVSLYWYRQALGQGPEFLTYFNYEAQQDKSGLPNDRFSAERPEGSISTLTIQRTEQRDSAMYRCASSLAGGRLAVYNEQFFGPGTRLTVL.

This chain connects TRBV6-6 to TRBJ2-3; D may be TRBD1 or TRBD2 (5 bases each). Trimming took off 2 bases at V and 2 bases at J, with 20 bases between the two ends. Germline-derived CDR1 and CDR2 are MNHNY and SVGAGI (reference sequence). This CDR3 region has 18 residues. CDR3 DNA sequence: TGTGCCAGCAGTTACCGGGGCAGCCCTAGAGGCGTCACAGATACGCAGTATTTT. Protein: CASSYRGSPRGVTDTQYF.

This clonotype has a single count. The CDR3 coding sequence is TGTGCCAGCCAGGGACAGAGGAGCACAGATACGCAGTATTTT. Protein sequence: CASQGQRSTDTQYF. The chain combines TRBV18 with TRBJ2-3; 7 nucleotides match TRBD1. Germline lookup yields CDR1 KGHSH and CDR2 LQKENI. J lost 0 bases, V lost 8 bases, and 5 bases had no gene match. CDR3 length equals 14 residues.

The J gene is TRBJ2-6, the V gene TRBV27; 7 bases are shared with TRBD1. The J segment lost 2 bases and the V segment lost 6 bases, leaving 4 bases of the junction unmatched. Germline CDR1 reads MNHEY; CDR2 reads SMNVEV (reference sequence). This CDR3 has 15 amino acids. The CDR3 reads CASRDDRAGANVLTF. As DNA, the CDR3 is TGTGCCAGCAGGGATGACAGGGCTGGGGCCAACGTCCTGACTTTC.

This chain links TRBV5-6 with TRBJ2-7; D remains ambiguous. The CDR3 covers 14 residues. Germline assignment: CDR1 SGHDT and CDR2 YYEEEE. Between the trimmed V and J ends, which lost 1 base and 7 bases, there was a span of 15 bases. CDR3 sequence reads: CASSLLAGPKEQYF. The CDR3 region has the DNA TGTGCCAGCAGCTTGTTGGCAGGCCCTAAAGAGCAGTACTTC.

V is TRBV19 and J is TRBJ1-5, with 9 bases aligning to TRBD1. In germline, CDR1 is LNHDA, CDR2 SQIVND (reference sequence). The CDR3 has 15 amino acids. Trimming at V came to 5 bases and at J to 8 bases, leaving 10 bases not matched to a gene. The CDR3 loop is CASSPKGRQGEPQHF. As DNA, the CDR3 is TGTGCCAGTAGTCCTAAGGGCCGACAGGGGGAGCCCCAGCATTTT. Full variable domain (remainder filled in from reference TRBV19 and TRBJ1-5): DGGITQSPKYLFRKEGQNVTLSCEQNLNHDAMYWYRQDPGQGLRLIYYSQIVNDFQKGDIAEGYSVSREKKESFPLTVTSAQKNPTAFYLCASSPKGRQGEPQHFGDGTRLSIL.

The chain carries TRBV5-1 and TRBJ2-1, with D tentatively TRBD1 (6 bases). In germline, CDR1 is SGHRS, CDR2 YFSETQ. The V gene lost 4 bases and the J gene lost 4 bases, with 12 bases spanning the gap. The CDR3 runs to 14 residues. The CDR3 here is CASSARDTYNEQFF. The CDR3 DNA follows: TGCGCCAGCAGCGCCCGGGACACATACAATGAGCAGTTCTTC.

This chain links TRBV10-3 with TRBJ2-4, with 10 bases aligning to TRBD1. The CDR3 is 14 residues long. V was pared by 6 bases and J by 6 bases, with 5 bases of the junction left unmatched. CDR1 and CDR2 (germline): ENHRY, SYGVKD. The CDR3 spells CAIREGQGINIQYF. The CDR3 region has the DNA TGTGCCATCAGGGAGGGACAGGGGATAAACATTCAGTACTTC.

This clonotype was counted a few times. The genes are TRBV14 and TRBJ2-4, with 7 positions matching TRBD2. V trimming: 4 bases; J trimming: 15 bases; junction bases outside the gene matches: 9. This CDR3 has 12 residues. In germline, CDR1 is SGHDN, CDR2 FVKESK. CDR3 amino acids: CASSPTRGVLYF. Here the CDR3 DNA reads TGTGCCAGCAGCCCGACCCGGGGGGTCTTGTACTTC.

The chain couples TRBV24-1 to TRBJ1-5; TRBD1 matches at 9 bases. The germline CDR1 and CDR2 sequences are KGHDR and SFDVKD. CDR3 length equals 16 residues. V was clipped by 3 bases and J by 6 bases; unmatched bases: 8. DNA for the CDR3: TGTGCCACCAGTGATGGGGACAGGGATTATGTTCAGCCCCAGCATTTT. Protein: CATSDGDRDYVQPQHF.

This clonotype was picked up a small number of times. The rearrangement uses TRBV11-2 and TRBJ2-1; TRBD2 might be the D (7 bases). This CDR3 region has 15 residues. The germline V and J ends were trimmed by 4 bases and 5 bases, with 15 bases remaining between them. Germline V gives CDR1 SGHAT, CDR2 FQNNGV. CDR3 in amino acids: CASSSDGGTHNEQFF. The CDR3 region has the DNA TGTGCCAGCAGCTCAGACGGGGGGACACACAATGAGCAGTTCTTC.

There are a few counts of this clonotype. V is TRBV4-1 and J is TRBJ2-7, with D possibly TRBD1 on 6 matching bases. This CDR3 has 14 amino acids. Trimming took off 4 bases at V and 1 base at J, with 11 bases between the two ends. Germline CDR1 MGHRA, CDR2 YSYEKL. The CDR3 protein is CASSPWDKSYEQYF. CDR3 DNA sequence: TGCGCCAGCAGCCCCTGGGACAAATCCTACGAGCAGTACTTC.

The V and J genes are TRBV3-1 and TRBJ1-2; unclear D gene. V was clipped by 0 bases and J by 8 bases, with 22 bases between them. Germline CDR1 reads LGHDT; CDR2 reads YNNKEL (reference sequence). The CDR3 sequence is 17 residues long. The CDR3 coding sequence is TGTGCCAGCAGCCAAGATTCGGAAAGACGAGGGCCTGGAGGCTACACCTTC. Its protein product is CASSQDSERRGPGGYTF.